Listed here are 13 T cell receptor beta chains from one sample, sequenced in a study of vaccination effects on CD4 cells after COVID-19 (dated by TCRdb to between 2021 and 2024). Libraries were prepared through the immunoSEQ multiplex PCR assay. In its TCRdb copy, this immuneACCESS table keeps in-frame sequences only and misses some clones. Where compared with another copy, unresolved V genes explain less than half of these, and the others have no known cause. In this sample the table shows more than 45,000 clones, roughly three quarters of which occur a single time. The biggest ten clones account for 4.5% to 5.5% of the sample. These receptors have no known antigen. In the ViraFEST assay, PBMC were stimulated with viral peptide pools, and antigen-specific CD4+ T cell clonotypes were then identified by expansion using TCR sequencing. After roughly 11 days of culture, CD4+ T cells were isolated with the EasySep CD4+ T cell isolation kit. Convalescent patients had PCR-confirmed SARS-CoV-2 infection between March and December 2020, before Alpha, Beta and Delta variants emerged in the United States.

Specimen: CD4+ T cells from PBMCs cultured with HIV peptides, collected before COVID-19 vaccination. This sample's cell subset or site label indicates: HIV-1 Nef peptide pool negative control/reference culture. The receptors originated from a human donor who had a prior SARS-CoV-2 infection.

The CDR3 sequence is CASSQGVLFSYEQYF. The CDR3 nucleotides read TGTGCCAGCAGCCAAGGGGTGTTATTCTCCTACGAGCAGTACTTC. This sequence joins TRBV3-1 (or the pseudogene TRBV3-2) and TRBJ2-7; D is ambiguous. Trimming removed 1 base at V and 0 bases at J, with 10 bases between. Germline V lookup: CDR1 LGHDT, CDR2 YNNKEL (reference sequence). The CDR3 is 15 amino acids.

V and J are TRBV28 and TRBJ1-2; D not resolved. Germline V CDR1 and CDR2: MDHEN, SYDVKM. The CDR3 is 12 residues long. V was cut by 6 bases and J by 1 base, with 6 bases left in between. CDR3 residues: CASSKNNYGYTF. Here the CDR3 DNA reads TGTGCCAGCAGCAAAAATAACTATGGCTACACCTTC.

This clone appeared a few times. This rearrangement joins TRBV25-1 to TRBJ2-2, with 8 bases that match TRBD1. The V gene end was trimmed by 1 base and the J gene end by 3 bases; junction bases not matched to a gene: 1. The germline V gene has CDR1 MGHDK and CDR2 SYGVNS. The CDR3 is 15 amino acids. CDR3 loop: CASSESGGDTGELFF. The CDR3 DNA sequence: TGTGCCAGCAGTGAATCAGGGGGCGACACCGGGGAGCTGTTTTTT.

The chain couples TRBV12-3 or TRBV12-4 to TRBJ1-1, with TRBD1 identical over 7 bases. J was trimmed by 3 bases and V by 6 bases; bases with no gene match: 4. The CDR3 covers 13 residues. The CDR3 sequence: CASRSRGDTEAFF. In nucleotides, the CDR3 is TGTGCCAGCAGGTCCAGGGGGGACACTGAAGCTTTCTTT.

The gene calls are TRBV27 and TRBJ2-5; TRBD2 is a possible D gene (5 bases). The V gene lost 4 bases and the J gene lost 2 bases, with 8 bases spanning the gap. CDR1 and CDR2 (germline): MNHEY, SMNVEV (reference sequence). There are 13 residues in the CDR3. CDR3 in DNA: TGTGCCAGCAGTTCGGACTCTCAAGAGACCCAGTACTTC. Translated, it gives CASSSDSQETQYF.

This clone was counted a single time. V and J are TRBV7-2 and TRBJ2-7; 11 bases align to TRBD2. With 6 bases clipped from V and 1 base from J, the junction kept 5 bases outside the gene matches. The CDR3 runs 15 residues. Germline CDR1 is SGHTA and CDR2 is FQGNSA. For the CDR3, the DNA is TGTGCCAGCAGTTACACTAGCGGGGGTTCCTACGAGCAGTACTTC. Translation gives CASSYTSGGSYEQYF.

This chain links TRBV6-1 with TRBJ1-2, with a weak D call TRBD1 (5 bases). Germline V gives CDR1 MNHNS, CDR2 SASEGT. The CDR3 is 15 residues long. V was trimmed by 0 bases and J by 8 bases, leaving 16 bases between them. The CDR3 spells CASSEAPTVSDGYTF. The CDR3 nucleotides read TGTGCCAGCAGTGAAGCTCCGACAGTCTCGGACGGCTACACCTTC.

This chain uses TRBV11-3 with TRBJ1-2; D might be TRBD1 (5 bases). CDR1 SGHNT and CDR2 YENEEA come from the germline V gene. The CDR3 loop spans 11 amino acids. The V and J ends lost 8 bases and 4 bases respectively, with 8 bases between them. The CDR3 spells CASGGSYGYTF. For the CDR3, the DNA is TGTGCCAGCGGGGGGAGCTATGGCTACACCTTC.

V and J are TRBV7-2 and TRBJ2-5; TRBD1 is a possible D gene (5 bases). V was pared by 4 bases and J by 3 bases, with 9 bases between. Germline lookup yields CDR1 SGHTA and CDR2 FQGNSA. The CDR3 spans 13 residues. The CDR3 nucleotides are TGTGCCAGCAGCTACGACAGAGAAGAGACCCAGTACTTC. Amino acid sequence: CASSYDREETQYF.

The chain links TRBV18 to TRBJ1-5, with a weak D call TRBD1 (5 bases). Per the germline V gene, CDR1 is KGHSH and CDR2 is LQKENI. Deletions cut 5 bases from V and 2 bases from J, with 13 bases between. This CDR3 has 15 residues. Here the CDR3 reads CASSAGISGNQPQHF. Here the CDR3 DNA reads TGTGCCAGCTCAGCAGGGATCTCGGGCAATCAGCCCCAGCATTTT.

This clone was counted only a few times. J is TRBJ1-1 and V is TRBV5-1; maybe TRBD1 (6 bases). This CDR3 has 15 amino acids. Germline values: CDR1 SGHRS, CDR2 YFSETQ. V shed 0 bases and J shed 6 bases, with 15 bases lying between them. The DNA for the CDR3 is TGCGCCAGCAGCTTGGGGGGGCAGGACGATTCTGAAGCTTTCTTT. This encodes CASSLGGQDDSEAFF.

The chain has TRBV3-1 (or the pseudogene TRBV3-2) and TRBJ2-2, with 8 bases that match TRBD2. Trimming cost V 3 bases and J 7 bases; bases outside gene matches: 4. CDR1 is LGHDT and CDR2 is YNNKEL in the germline V gene (reference sequence). The CDR3 extends over 14 amino acids. The CDR3 bases are TGTGCCAGCAGCCAGAGGAGCGGGAGCGGGGAGCTGTTTTTT. This gives the protein CASSQRSGSGELFF.

In this sample, this clone turned up a few times. The rearrangement uses TRBV6-5 and TRBJ2-7; D gene unclear. V lost 5 bases to trimming and J lost 2 bases, with 13 bases between them. The CDR3 runs 14 residues. CDR1 MNHEY and CDR2 SVGAGI come from the germline V gene. This CDR3 is CASSQDPATYEQYF. The CDR3 DNA sequence: TGTGCCAGCAGTCAGGATCCCGCCACCTACGAGCAGTACTTC.